Detailed here is one TCR beta chain. Sequencing used immunoSEQ multiplex PCR; TCRdb keeps in-frame clones, though not all of them. This sample has some 300,000 clones; about 88% occur once, and the top ten carry around 9.5%. The V gene lost 3 bases and the J gene lost 5 bases, with 8 bases spanning the gap. CDR3 length: 12 amino acids. Germline-derived CDR1 and CDR2 are GTSNPN and SVGIG (reference sequence). The data were obtained in a study of blood T cell repertoires in COVID-19. The genes are TRBV30 and TRBJ2-1; the D gene is possibly TRBD1 (5 bases). The sequence came from a woman aged 40 to 49 who had recovered from COVID-19. Sequencing was done on a sample of PBMCs or T cells enriched from blood (not recorded which). CDR3 residues: CAWRRTNNEQFF. Here the CDR3 DNA reads TGTGCCTGGAGGAGGACAAACAATGAGCAGTTCTTC.